This T cell receptor beta chain was recorded in a study of cytomegalovirus exposure and HLA in healthy donors. Study conclusions and caveats: Certain sequence variants were highly shared and formed a cluster, and this cluster was likely a sequencing artifact. Cytomegalovirus-associated TCR beta chains were listed, numbering roughly 150. Donors belonging to an Asian-associated ancestry cluster reportedly showed fewer N-insertions in productive TCRs than the approximately 700-donor mean, according to what a later analysis found.

V was cut by 0 bases and J by 2 bases, with 9 bases left in between. CDR1 and CDR2 from the germline V gene are SGHRS and YFSETQ. This CDR3 has 15 amino acids. 13 Jbeta primers and 60 Vbeta primers were used for the PCR. The method was immunoSEQ multiplex PCR; TCRdb's version includes in-frame clones alone and lacks a portion of them. The sample lists about 85,000 clones, about 80% occurring once. On this clone: The antigen is unknown. The sample carries other DNA sequences with the same CDR3.

Material: PBMCs. This receptor was taken from a man in his fifties in good health and CMV-seropositive. This chain uses TRBV5-1 with TRBJ1-5; TRBD1 might be the D (5 bases). Here the CDR3 reads CASSLDGGGNQPQHF. For the CDR3, the DNA is TGCGCCAGCAGCTTGGATGGGGGGGGCAATCAGCCCCAGCATTTT. Variable domain in full (rest from reference TRBV5-1 and TRBJ1-5): KAGVTQTPRYLIKTRGQQVTLSCSPISGHRSVSWYQQTPGQGLQFLFEYFSETQRNKGNFPGRFSGRQFSNSRSEMNVSTLELGDSALYLCASSLDGGGNQPQHFGDGTRLSIL.